These 8 T cell receptor beta chains were all obtained from the same sample, sequenced in a study of blood T cells in healthy people across ages. PCR was performed a second time for about 7 to 11 cycles using a sample-barcoded 5' primer and a J-beta primer mix. One entry per CDR3 protein results from TCRdb running MiXCR on the 5' RACE reads. Among hundreds of thousands of distinct CDR3 sequences listed, about 61% were seen once. Input material: blood. The source of these receptors is a man between 35 and 55 years old in good health.

The chain joins TRBV19 to TRBJ2-5; D is perhaps TRBD1 (6 bases). From germline, CDR1 is LNHDA and CDR2 SQIVND (reference sequence). With 9 bases removed from V and 7 bases from J, the gap between germline ends came to 15 bases. This CDR3 has 12 amino acids. Here the CDR3 DNA reads TGTGCCAGCAAGGGGGACATGGGGACCCAGTACTTC. This codes for CASKGDMGTQYF.

This clonotype was counted a few times. The chain employs TRBV7-9 and TRBJ1-2, with D possibly matching TRBD1 (6 bases). The CDR3 totals 13 residues. Germline V gene sequence: CDR1 SEHNR, CDR2 FQNEAQ (reference sequence). V lost 4 bases and J lost 4, with 10 bases in between. The CDR3 DNA follows: TGTGCCAGCAGCTATAGGACAGCCTATGGCTACACCTTC. Translating it yields CASSYRTAYGYTF.

The chain is built from TRBV6-1 and TRBJ1-5; TRBD1 might be the D (5 bases). The CDR3 contains 14 residues. The ends were cut back, 8 bases at V and 1 base at J, with 12 bases in the middle. Germline-derived CDR1 and CDR2 are MNHNS and SASEGT. The CDR3 loop reads CASDQGWSNQPQHF. The CDR3 DNA follows: TGTGCCAGCGATCAGGGTTGGAGCAATCAGCCCCAGCATTTT.

The chain carries TRBV20-1 and TRBJ1-2, with a tentative D call TRBD1 (6 bases). Trimming stripped 6 bases from V and 3 bases from J, with 17 bases between. The CDR3 totals 14 residues. Germline V gene sequence: CDR1 DFQATT, CDR2 SNEGSKA (reference sequence). CDR3 nucleotide sequence: TGCAGTGCGGACCTACAGGGTTCACACTATGGCTACACCTTC. The encoded protein is CSADLQGSHYGYTF.

The chain links TRBV20-1 to TRBJ2-2; no clear D gene. The germline V gene has CDR1 DFQATT and CDR2 SNEGSKA (reference sequence). This CDR3 is built from 14 residues. The V and J ends lost 3 bases and 2 bases respectively, with 10 bases between them. The CDR3 loop is CSASRGTNTGELFF. CDR3 nucleotide sequence: TGCAGTGCTAGTCGTGGCACCAACACCGGGGAGCTGTTTTTT.

This clonotype was counted only a few times. The chain couples TRBV25-1 to TRBJ2-5, with no clear D. There are 14 residues in the CDR3. The V gene's germline CDR1 is MGHDK and CDR2 SYGVNS. Trimming stripped 6 bases from V and 1 base from J, with 12 bases between. CDR3: CASSEPGAQETQYF. For the CDR3, the DNA is TGTGCCAGCAGCGAACCGGGCGCCCAAGAGACCCAGTACTTC.

This clonotype was recorded once. The chain recombines TRBV6-1 with TRBJ2-5, with a weak D call TRBD2 (5 bases). The J call could be wrong; TRBJ2-7 is a better fit for the DNA end. This CDR3 comprises 14 residues. From germline, CDR1 is MNHNS and CDR2 SASEGT. The CDR3 coding sequence is TGTGCCAGCAGAGACCCCTTCGGGGCCTACGAGCAGTACTTC. Protein sequence: CASRDPFGAYEQYF.

Comments on this clonotype: At one boundary the junction diverges from the germline segment, which might be a read error. The rearrangement links TRBV20-1 to TRBJ2-7; D gene uncertain. This CDR3 spans 15 amino acids. CDR1 is DFQATT and CDR2 is SNEGSKA in the germline V gene (reference sequence). CDR3 loop: CSASYASQGLYGQYF. The CDR3 DNA reads TGCAGTGCTAGCTACGCTAGTCAAGGTTTGTACGGGCAGTACTTC.